Listed below are T cell receptor beta chains from one sample, sequenced in a study of glioma-infiltrating T cells after dendritic cell vaccination. Profiled with immunoSEQ multiplex PCR; TCRdb holds only in-frame clones, not every one. The table has 85,000 to 110,000 clones, about four fifths seen once; the top ten hold approximately 12%. The specimen was blood, collected before dendritic cell vaccination. The receptors were sampled from a human donor with glioblastoma. CDR3s include the opening cysteine and the closing phenylalanine or tryptophan. The D gene is left open where the match is weak. Size values are once, few and many counts, or a class for expanded clones, and some rows have none.

clone_size: .; v_call: TRBV18; j_call: TRBJ2-6; d_call: .; cdr3_nt: TGTGCCAGCTCACCAAACGCAGGGGCCGGGGCCAACGTCCTGACTTTC; cdr3_aa: CASSPNAGAGANVLTF
clone_size: .; v_call: TRBV19; j_call: TRBJ1-3; d_call: .; cdr3_nt: TGTGCCAGTAGCCCACGAGGGTTAATCTCTGGAAACACCATATATTTT; cdr3_aa: CASSPRGLISGNTIYF
clone_size: .; v_call: TRBV10-3; j_call: TRBJ1-1; d_call: .; cdr3_nt: TGTGCCATCAGTGAGTCTGAGGTCGGAGCTTTCTTT; cdr3_aa: CAISESEVGAFF
clone_size: .; v_call: TRBV19; j_call: TRBJ1-1; d_call: TRBD1; cdr3_nt: TGTGCCAGTAAACGACAGGGGGACCGAAGCGTTGAAGCTTTCTTT; cdr3_aa: CASKRQGDRSVEAFF
clone_size: once; v_call: TRBV4-1; j_call: TRBJ1-1; d_call: .; cdr3_nt: TGCGCCAGCAGCCAAGATTCAGGGGCGAACACTGAAGCTTTCTTT; cdr3_aa: CASSQDSGANTEAFF
clone_size: many; v_call: TRBV7-6; j_call: TRBJ1-5; d_call: .; cdr3_nt: TGTGCCAGCCAATCGGGTAGCAATCAGCCCCAGCATTTT; cdr3_aa: CASQSGSNQPQHF
clone_size: .; v_call: TRBV7-9; j_call: TRBJ2-1; d_call: TRBD2; cdr3_nt: TGTGCCAGCAGCTCCGGGACTAGCGGGGCTAATGAGCAGTTCTTC; cdr3_aa: CASSSGTSGANEQFF
clone_size: .; v_call: TRBV7-2; j_call: TRBJ1-3; d_call: TRBD1; cdr3_nt: TGTGCCAGCAGCCGTGACAGGGAGGCTGGAAACACCATATATTTT; cdr3_aa: CASSRDREAGNTIYF
clone_size: few; v_call: TRBV9; j_call: TRBJ1-2; d_call: .; cdr3_nt: TGTGCCAGCAGCGTGTCAGGAGGAGGGGGCTACACCTTC; cdr3_aa: CASSVSGGGGYTF
clone_size: .; v_call: TRBV30; j_call: TRBJ2-1; d_call: .; cdr3_nt: TGTGCCTGGAACTCTGGGGAGGGGGCCTACAATGAGCAGTTCTTC; cdr3_aa: CAWNSGEGAYNEQFF
clone_size: .; v_call: TRBV4-2; j_call: TRBJ1-1; d_call: .; cdr3_nt: TGTGCCAGCAGCCAAGATTGGGGGCTCCTCATGAACACTGAAGCTTTCTTT; cdr3_aa: CASSQDWGLLMNTEAFF
clone_size: .; v_call: TRBV5-4; j_call: TRBJ1-1; d_call: .; cdr3_nt: TGTGCCAGCAGCGGTGGGGGGGCGGGGACTGAAGCTTTCTTT; cdr3_aa: CASSGGGAGTEAFF
clone_size: .; v_call: TRBV6-6; j_call: TRBJ2-7; d_call: TRBD1; cdr3_nt: TGTGCCAGCAGCTCCAGGACAGGGACGGGCGAGCAGTACTTC; cdr3_aa: CASSSRTGTGEQYF
clone_size: .; v_call: TRBV9; j_call: TRBJ2-1; d_call: .; cdr3_nt: TGTGCCAGCAGCGTAGTGGCAGGGTGGAACAATGAGCAGTTCTTC; cdr3_aa: CASSVVAGWNNEQFF
clone_size: .; v_call: TRBV19; j_call: TRBJ2-7; d_call: .; cdr3_nt: TGTGCCAGTAGTATCGGGGGAAGGGACGAGCAGTACTTC; cdr3_aa: CASSIGGRDEQYF
clone_size: .; v_call: TRBV7-6; j_call: TRBJ1-2; d_call: .; cdr3_nt: TGTGCCAGCAGCTTAGAGGCCGCGGGGGTCAATGGCTACACCTTC; cdr3_aa: CASSLEAAGVNGYTF
clone_size: few; v_call: TRBV7-9; j_call: TRBJ1-3; d_call: TRBD1; cdr3_nt: TGTGCCAGCAGCATCTCCACAGGGGATGGAAACACCATATATTTT; cdr3_aa: CASSISTGDGNTIYF
clone_size: .; v_call: TRBV4-2; j_call: TRBJ1-1; d_call: TRBD1; cdr3_nt: TGTGCCAGCAGCCACGCCGGGACAGAAGACACTGAAGCTTTCTTT; cdr3_aa: CASSHAGTEDTEAFF
clone_size: .; v_call: TRBV6-5; j_call: TRBJ2-7; d_call: .; cdr3_nt: TGTGCCAGCACCCCACAGGGCCATAGGACGGAGCAGTACTTC; cdr3_aa: CASTPQGHRTEQYF
clone_size: .; v_call: TRBV5-1; j_call: TRBJ1-4; d_call: .; cdr3_nt: TGCGCCAGCAGCCTGACAGCCACAACTAATGAAAAACTGTTTTTT; cdr3_aa: CASSLTATTNEKLFF
clone_size: .; v_call: TRBV5-1; j_call: TRBJ1-5; d_call: .; cdr3_nt: TGCGCCAGTAGACGAGATGGACAGATCAATCAGCCCCAGCATTTT; cdr3_aa: CASRRDGQINQPQHF
clone_size: .; v_call: TRBV5-1; j_call: TRBJ1-2; d_call: TRBD1; cdr3_nt: TGCGCCAGCAGCTGGGGACAGGGGGCCTATGGCTACACCTTC; cdr3_aa: CASSWGQGAYGYTF
clone_size: .; v_call: TRBV5-1; j_call: TRBJ2-1; d_call: .; cdr3_nt: TGCGCCAGCAGCACTGGGGAGGGGGATTCTTACAATGAGCAGTTCTTC; cdr3_aa: CASSTGEGDSYNEQFF
clone_size: .; v_call: TRBV11-3; j_call: TRBJ2-7; d_call: .; cdr3_nt: TGTGCCAGCAGCTTAGAGGGGGGGACAGGACACGAGCAGTACTTC; cdr3_aa: CASSLEGGTGHEQYF
clone_size: .; v_call: TRBV25-1; j_call: TRBJ2-7; d_call: TRBD2; cdr3_nt: TGTGCCAGCAGTGACCATGGGGGGGACTACGAGCAGTACTTC; cdr3_aa: CASSDHGGDYEQYF
clone_size: .; v_call: TRBV5-1; j_call: TRBJ2-7; d_call: .; cdr3_nt: TGCGCCAGCAGCTTGGAGGCCAGGGGACACGAGCAGTACTTC; cdr3_aa: CASSLEARGHEQYF
clone_size: few; v_call: TRBV4-3; j_call: TRBJ1-2; d_call: TRBD1; cdr3_nt: TGCGCCAGCAGCCAAGATCGACAGGGCCCCCACTATGGCTACACCTTC; cdr3_aa: CASSQDRQGPHYGYTF